What follows are 24 T cell receptor beta chains derived from one specimen sequenced in a study of metastatic and nonmetastatic thyroid tumors. MiXCR reprocessed the PCR reads for TCRdb. Altogether 64,000 or so clones are present, around 15% being singletons, with the ten largest covering roughly a tenth. No patient received treatment before thyroid surgery. The sequenced material came from blood. The receptors shown here come from a male donor with papillary thyroid cancer or a benign thyroid nodule (not recorded which). Some clones in this sample may be carry-over from other donors' samples.

The table lists this clone with a few counts. This chain links TRBV24-1 with TRBJ2-1; 11 bases agree with TRBD2. Germline V lookup: CDR1 KGHDR, CDR2 SFDVKD. J was trimmed by 6 bases and V by 0 bases; bases with no gene match: 3. The CDR3 loop spans 16 amino acids. CDR3 nucleotides: TGTGCCACCAGTGATTTGGGACTAGCGGGCTTCAATGAGCAGTTCTTC. Its translation is CATSDLGLAGFNEQFF.

This clone has ten or more counts. The chain joins TRBV28 to TRBJ2-5, with 7 bases fitting TRBD1. V shed 5 bases, J shed 2 bases, and the junction held 8 bases outside the gene matches. CDR3 length: 15 residues. The germline V gene encodes CDR1 MDHEN and CDR2 SYDVKM. CDR3 in DNA: TGTGCCAGCAGTGCCTCAGACAGGGCACAAGAGACCCAGTACTTC. This codes for CASSASDRAQETQYF.

This clone was seen repeatedly, ten times or more. The chain joins TRBV18 to TRBJ1-1; D gene uncertain. With 3 bases removed from V and 1 base from J, the gap between germline ends came to 6 bases. CDR1 and CDR2 (germline): KGHSH, LQKENI. There are 13 residues in the CDR3. The CDR3 region has the DNA TGTGCCAGCTCACCGACACAGAACACTGAAGCTTTCTTT. It codes for CASSPTQNTEAFF.

This clone was observed a handful of times. A much larger clone differs from this one at a single base, so this may be a read error. CDR3 sequence: CASSVAPTVLGTDTQYF. In nucleotides, the CDR3 is TGTGCCAGCAGCGTAGCCCCGACAGTCTTGGGCACAGATACGCAGTATTTT. This chain joins TRBV9 and TRBJ2-3; the D gene is possibly TRBD1 (5 bases). The CDR3 consists of 17 residues. V gave up 0 bases and J gave up 1 base, with 15 bases separating them. CDR1 is SGDLS and CDR2 is YYNGEE in the germline V gene.

Ten or more counts support this clone. The chain uses TRBV14 and TRBJ2-6; D is unclear. The length of the CDR3 is 15 residues. Germline lookup yields CDR1 SGHDN and CDR2 FVKESK. The ends were cut back, 4 bases at V and 1 base at J, with 8 bases in the middle. CDR3 coding DNA: TGTGCCAGCAGCCCGGGTCGATCTGGGGCCAACGTCCTGACTTTC. The encoded protein is CASSPGRSGANVLTF.

This chain connects TRBV19 to TRBJ2-4; TRBD1 aligns across 7 bases. The CDR3 has 15 amino acids. V shed 3 bases, J shed 6 bases, and the junction held 8 bases outside the gene matches. The germline V gene has CDR1 LNHDA and CDR2 SQIVND (reference sequence). The CDR3 spells CASSIRQGWRNIQYF. The CDR3 DNA sequence: TGTGCCAGTAGTATCAGACAGGGTTGGCGAAACATTCAGTACTTC. Full variable domain (rest looked up from reference TRBV19 and TRBJ2-4): DGGITQSPKYLFRKEGQNVTLSCEQNLNHDAMYWYRQDPGQGLRLIYYSQIVNDFQKGDIAEGYSVSREKKESFPLTVTSAQKNPTAFYLCASSIRQGWRNIQYFGAGTRLSVL.

This clone has a count of ten or more. Other nucleotide sequences from this sample produce the same CDR3. This chain connects TRBV19 to TRBJ1-1; the D is unclear. The CDR3 spans 13 residues. Germline assignment: CDR1 LNHDA and CDR2 SQIVND (reference sequence). V lost 5 bases to trimming and J lost 3 bases, with 10 bases between them. The CDR3 here is CASSVSRHTEAFF. CDR3 DNA sequence: TGTGCCAGTAGTGTCAGCCGTCACACTGAAGCTTTCTTT.

This clone was observed many times. This chain connects TRBV7-2 to TRBJ2-3; TRBD2 aligns across 7 bases. Germline CDR1 SGHTA, CDR2 FQGNSA. The CDR3 has 14 residues. V lost 5 bases, J lost 1 base, and 3 bases stayed unmatched. CDR3 in DNA: TGTGCCAGCAGCAGTGGGGGGGGCACAGATACGCAGTATTTT. Translated: CASSSGGGTDTQYF.

This clone has ten or more counts. This sequence joins TRBV27 and TRBJ1-4; D remains ambiguous. The length of the CDR3 is 15 residues. Germline values: CDR1 MNHEY, CDR2 SMNVEV (reference sequence). The V end lost 0 bases, the J end lost 9 bases, and 14 bases lay between the germline ends. The CDR3 bases are TGTGCCAGCAGTTTATCCGGGTCTTCGAATAAAAAACTGTTTTTT. This codes for CASSLSGSSNKKLFF.

This clone was picked up one time. A much larger clone differs from this one at a single base, so this may be a read error. This is likely a read error, given that the CDR3 carries no conserved phenylalanine or tryptophan at its end. V usage is TRBV3-1 and J usage is TRBJ2-1, with TRBD2 identical over 11 bases. Germline CDR1 reads LGHDT; CDR2 reads YNNKEL (reference sequence). Trimming at V came to 6 bases and at J to 6 bases, leaving 4 bases not matched to a gene. The CDR3 loop spans 14 amino acids. For the CDR3, the DNA is TGTGCCAGCAGTGGCGGACTAGCGGGCAATGAGCAGTTCCTC. Translation gives CASSGGLAGNEQFL.

This clone was picked up many times. The chain carries TRBV11-2 and TRBJ1-2; TRBD1 aligns across 7 bases. The CDR3 extends over 16 amino acids. Germline-derived CDR1 and CDR2 are SGHAT and FQNNGV. The J segment lost 0 bases and the V segment lost 5 bases, leaving 9 bases of the junction unmatched. The CDR3 is CASSPQGQTANYGYTF. Here the CDR3 DNA reads TGTGCCAGCAGCCCCCAGGGACAGACTGCTAACTATGGCTACACCTTC.

The CDR3 spells CASSLLPVGSPLHF. The DNA of the CDR3 is TGTGCCAGCAGTTTACTCCCGGTGGGTTCACCCCTCCACTTT. The chain has TRBV7-3 and TRBJ1-6, with unresolved D. This CDR3 has 14 amino acids. Trimming stripped 6 bases from V and 9 bases from J, with 15 bases between. CDR1 and CDR2 (germline): SGHTA, FQGTGA.

The chain recombines TRBV2 with TRBJ1-1, with 7 bases that match TRBD1. V was clipped by 7 bases and J by 0 bases; unmatched bases: 8. The length of the CDR3 is 15 residues. Germline CDR1 is SNHLY and CDR2 is FYNNEI. DNA for the CDR3: TGTGCCAGCAAACGCCCGACAGGGATGAACACTGAAGCTTTCTTT. It specifies CASKRPTGMNTEAFF.

At least ten counts were recorded for this clone. The sample contains more than one DNA sequence encoding this CDR3. The chain combines TRBV27 with TRBJ1-1; no clear D. The germline V gene encodes CDR1 MNHEY and CDR2 SMNVEV (reference sequence). This CDR3 is built from 13 residues. V shed 3 bases and J shed 0 bases, with 5 bases lying between them. The CDR3 sequence: CASSFGMNTEAFF. Written as DNA, the CDR3 is TGTGCCAGCAGTTTCGGGATGAACACTGAAGCTTTCTTT.

Ten or more counts support this clone. This chain uses TRBV10-3 with TRBJ2-3; 9 positions agree with TRBD2. Germline-derived CDR1 and CDR2 are ENHRY and SYGVKD. V lost 10 bases and J lost 2; bases outside the gene matches: 10. The CDR3 contains 15 residues. CDR3 bases: TGTGCCACCGTAGCGGGGGCGCAGAACACAGATACGCAGTATTTT. Its protein product is CATVAGAQNTDTQYF.

In its sample, this clone was seen many times. The V gene is TRBV9, the J gene TRBJ2-1; no clear D. Germline values: CDR1 SGDLS, CDR2 YYNGEE. Trimming took 5 bases from V and 3 from J, leaving 15 bases between them. CDR3 length equals 15 residues. The CDR3 sequence is CASSISGDGYNEQFF. DNA for the CDR3: TGTGCCAGCAGTATTTCAGGAGATGGCTACAATGAGCAGTTCTTC.

This clone was counted only a few times. Because the CDR3's place on the DNA is in doubt, the DNA is left out and the CDR3 is given as listed by TCRdb. The V and J genes are TRBV5-6 and TRBJ2-5; the table's D call, TRBD1, was not checked against the DNA. A total of 11 residues make up the CDR3, ends included. Per germline, CDR1 SGHDT and CDR2 YYEEEE. This CDR3 reads CASSFGGGNHF.

This clone showed up many times. The chain has TRBV7-3 and TRBJ2-3, with 8 bases fitting TRBD1. Germline V lookup: CDR1 SGHTA, CDR2 FQGTGA. There are 15 residues in the CDR3. Trimming at V came to 4 bases and at J to 1 base, leaving 4 bases not matched to a gene. In DNA form, the CDR3 reads TGTGCCAGCAGCTCAGGACAGGGCGGCACAGATACGCAGTATTTT. Translation gives CASSSGQGGTDTQYF.

The J gene is TRBJ2-7, the V gene TRBV28, with TRBD1 identical over 7 bases. With V trimmed by 10 bases and J by 2 bases, 11 bases remained unmatched. CDR1 is MDHEN, CDR2 SYDVKM, per germline. The CDR3 contains 14 residues. The chain's CDR3 is CAIRRGPTPYEQYF. As DNA, the CDR3 is TGTGCCATTCGTAGGGGGCCCACCCCCTACGAGCAGTACTTC. Together with reference TRBV28 and TRBJ2-7, the CDR3 gives the full variable domain: DVKVTQSSRYLVKRTGEKVFLECVQDMDHENMFWYRQDPGLGLRLIYFSYDVKMKEKGDIPEGYSVSREKKERFSLILESASTNQTSMYLCAIRRGPTPYEQYFGPGTRLTVT.

The CDR3 sequence is CASSPLGVPDTQYF. For the CDR3, the DNA is TGTGCCAGCTCACCATTGGGGGTGCCAGATACGCAGTATTTT. V usage is TRBV18 and J usage is TRBJ2-3, with D perhaps given as TRBD1 or TRBD2 (5 bases each). CDR3 size: 14 residues. CDR1 and CDR2 (germline): KGHSH, LQKENI. V lost 2 bases and J lost 4, with 10 bases in between.

This clone has a count of ten or more. J is TRBJ1-1 and V is TRBV27, with D maybe TRBD1 (6 bases). The length of the CDR3 is 15 residues. V was cut by 7 bases and J by 2 bases, with 17 bases left in between. Germline assignment: CDR1 MNHEY and CDR2 SMNVEV (reference sequence). The DNA for the CDR3 is TGTGCCAGCACCCCCTACGCGGGGGGCAACACTGAAGCTTTCTTT. Translating it yields CASTPYAGGNTEAFF.

The chain couples TRBV7-9 to TRBJ2-7, with 8 nucleotides matching TRBD1. CDR1 is SEHNR and CDR2 is FQNEAQ in the germline V gene (reference sequence). J lost 2 bases, V lost 4 bases, and 7 bases had no gene match. This CDR3 is built from 15 residues. The CDR3 bases are TGTGCCAGCAGCTCGCCCGAGGACAGGGCCTACGAGCAGTACTTC. This gives the protein CASSSPEDRAYEQYF.

For this clone: Mismatch with germline at one junction end may stem from a read error. The CDR3 here is CASSLAWFPLTDTQYF. The CDR3 region has the DNA TGTGCCAGCAGCTTGGCCTGGTTCCCCCTCACAGATACGCAGTATTTT. This chain uses TRBV5-1 with TRBJ2-3; D not resolved. The CDR3 totals 16 residues. Germline V CDR1 and CDR2: SGHRS, YFSETQ. The variable domain in full, with the rest retrieved from reference TRBV5-1 and TRBJ2-3, is KAGVTQTPRYLIKTRGQQVTLSCSPISGHRSVSWYQQTPGQGLQFLFEYFSETQRNKGNFPGRFSGRQFSNSRSEMNVSTLELGDSALYLCASSLAWFPLTDTQYFGPGTRLTVL.

This clone was seen more than once but under ten times. The chain couples TRBV5-4 to TRBJ1-2; a possible D gene is TRBD1 (6 bases). The CDR3 runs to 13 residues. V lost 4 bases, J lost 1 base, and 8 bases lay in between. The germline V gene encodes CDR1 SGHNT and CDR2 YYREEE (reference sequence). The CDR3 coding sequence is TGTGCCAGCAGCGTCAGGGGTAACTATGGCTACACCTTC. Amino acids: CASSVRGNYGYTF.